This T cell receptor (beta chain) was recorded in a study of cytomegalovirus exposure and HLA in healthy donors. CDR3 length: 16 residues. Trimming at V came to 2 bases and at J to 3 bases, leaving 7 bases not matched to a gene. Germline-derived CDR1 and CDR2 are SGDLS and YYNGEE. Researchers ran the PCR with 60 Vbeta and 13 Jbeta primers. Here immunoSEQ multiplex PCR was the method, and the copy in TCRdb shows in-frame clones only, minus some. The sample lists over 85,000 clones; 63% were seen once. This chain joins TRBV9 and TRBJ1-3; 8 bases are shared with TRBD1. The sequenced material came from PBMCs. The sequence was collected from a human donor in good health. The CDR3 DNA is TGTGCCAGCAGCGTTTCTGCAGGGGGCGGTGGAAACACCATATATTTT. Amino acids: CASSVSAGGGGNTIYF.